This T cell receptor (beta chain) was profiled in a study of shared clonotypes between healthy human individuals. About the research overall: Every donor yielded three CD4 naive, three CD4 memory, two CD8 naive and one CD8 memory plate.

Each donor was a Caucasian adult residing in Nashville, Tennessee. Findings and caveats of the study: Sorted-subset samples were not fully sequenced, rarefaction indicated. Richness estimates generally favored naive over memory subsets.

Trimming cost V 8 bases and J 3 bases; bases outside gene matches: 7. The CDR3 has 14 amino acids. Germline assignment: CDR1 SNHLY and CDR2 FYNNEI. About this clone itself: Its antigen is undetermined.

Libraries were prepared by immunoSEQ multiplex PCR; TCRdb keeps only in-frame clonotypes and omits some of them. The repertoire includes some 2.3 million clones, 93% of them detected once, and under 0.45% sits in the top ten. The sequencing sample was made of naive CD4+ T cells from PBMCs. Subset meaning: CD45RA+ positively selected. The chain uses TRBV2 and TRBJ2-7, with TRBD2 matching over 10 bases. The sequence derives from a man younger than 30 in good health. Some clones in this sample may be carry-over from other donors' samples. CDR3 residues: CASLQREGHYEQYF. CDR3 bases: TGTGCCAGCCTCCAGCGGGAGGGGCACTACGAGCAGTACTTC. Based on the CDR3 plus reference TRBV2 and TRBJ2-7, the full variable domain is EPEVTQTPSHQVTQMGQEVILRCVPISNHLYFYWYRQILGQKVEFLVSFYNNEISEKSEIFDDQFSVERPDGSNFTLKIRSTKLEDSAMYFCASLQREGHYEQYFGPGTRLTVT.